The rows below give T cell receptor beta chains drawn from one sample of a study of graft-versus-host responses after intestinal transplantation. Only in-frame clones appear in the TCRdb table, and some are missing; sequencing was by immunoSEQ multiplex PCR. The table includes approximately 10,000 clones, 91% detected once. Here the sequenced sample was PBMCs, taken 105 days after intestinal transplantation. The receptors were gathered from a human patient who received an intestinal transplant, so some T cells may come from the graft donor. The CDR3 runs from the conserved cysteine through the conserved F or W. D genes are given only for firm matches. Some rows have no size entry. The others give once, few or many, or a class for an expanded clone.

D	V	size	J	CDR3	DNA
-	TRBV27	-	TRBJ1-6	CASSFTDQPLHF	TGTGCCAGCAGTTTTACGGATCAACCCCTCCACTTT
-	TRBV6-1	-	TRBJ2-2	CASSMVGQRELFF	TGTGCCAGCAGCATGGTGGGGCAACGGGAGCTGTTTTTT
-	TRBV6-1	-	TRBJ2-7	CASTTGASYEQYF	TGTGCCAGCACCACCGGAGCGAGCTACGAGCAGTACTTC
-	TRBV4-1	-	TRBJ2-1	CASSQDDGSIYNEQFF	TGCGCCAGCAGCCAAGACGACGGGAGTATCTACAATGAGCAGTTCTTC
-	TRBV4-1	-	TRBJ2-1	CASSQLFVIAPYNEQFF	TGCGCCAGCAGCCAATTATTCGTTATAGCCCCGTACAATGAGCAGTTCTTC
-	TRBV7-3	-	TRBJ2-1	CASSLMSRAWREGRDNEQFF	TGTGCCAGCAGCTTAATGTCGCGTGCTTGGCGGGAAGGTAGGGACAATGAGCAGTTCTTC
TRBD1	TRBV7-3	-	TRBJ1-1	CASSLFPTGQGNTEAFF	TGTGCCAGCAGCTTATTTCCGACGGGACAGGGGAACACTGAAGCTTTCTTT
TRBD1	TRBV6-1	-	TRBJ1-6	CASSEETGQGSSPLHF	TGTGCCAGCAGTGAAGAAACGGGACAGGGTAGTTCACCCCTCCACTTT
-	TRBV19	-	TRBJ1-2	CASSSEATGWRGYTF	TGTGCCAGTAGTTCGGAAGCGACAGGATGGAGGGGCTACACCTTC
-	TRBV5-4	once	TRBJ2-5	CASSSATGTQETQYF	TGTGCCAGCAGCTCCGCTACAGGGACCCAAGAGACCCAGTACTTC
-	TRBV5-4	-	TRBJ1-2	CASRDGLQNYGYTF	TGTGCCAGCAGGGACGGCCTACAGAACTATGGCTACACCTTC
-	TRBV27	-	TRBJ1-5	CASSRQSHNQPQHF	TGTGCCAGCAGTCGACAGTCACACAATCAGCCCCAGCATTTT
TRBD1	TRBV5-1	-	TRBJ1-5	CASSPGDRGLEQPQHF	TGCGCCAGCAGCCCGGGGGACAGGGGGCTTGAACAGCCCCAGCATTTT
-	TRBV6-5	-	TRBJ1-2	CASSYSRAGGGYTF	TGTGCCAGCAGTTACTCCCGGGCTGGGGGTGGCTACACCTTC
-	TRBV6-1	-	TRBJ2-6	CASSERVTGANVLTF	TGTGCCAGCAGTGAAAGGGTAACTGGGGCCAACGTCCTGACTTTC
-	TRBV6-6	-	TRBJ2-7	CASRGTDSSYEQYF	TGTGCCAGCAGGGGGACGGATAGCTCCTACGAGCAGTACTTC
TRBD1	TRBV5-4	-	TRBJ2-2	CASSWRQGAPNTGELFF	TGTGCCAGCAGCTGGCGCCAGGGGGCGCCGAACACCGGGGAGCTGTTTTTT
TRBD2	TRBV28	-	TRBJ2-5	CASSSLVAGGGETQYF	TGTGCCAGCAGTTCCCTTGTAGCGGGGGGCGGAGAGACCCAGTACTTC
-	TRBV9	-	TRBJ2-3	CASSVEGELGTDTQYF	TGTGCCAGCAGCGTAGAAGGGGAATTGGGCACAGATACGCAGTATTTT
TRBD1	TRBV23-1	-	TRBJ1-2	CASRSQGDGYTF	TGCGCCAGCCGTTCACAGGGGGATGGCTACACCTTC
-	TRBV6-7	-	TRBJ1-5	CASSYLASDQPQHF	TGTGCCAGCAGTTACCTGGCGTCAGATCAGCCCCAGCATTTT
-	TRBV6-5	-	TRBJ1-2	CASSLFNLGYGYTF	TGTGCCAGCAGTTTATTTAACCTCGGGTATGGCTACACCTTC
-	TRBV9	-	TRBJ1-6	CASSSAGRENSPLHF	TGTGCCAGCTCCTCTGCGGGGCGGGAAAATTCACCCCTCCACTTT
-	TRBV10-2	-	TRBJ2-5	CASRPRHQETQYF	TGCGCCAGCAGACCTAGACACCAAGAGACCCAGTACTTC
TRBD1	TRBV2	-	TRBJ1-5	CASSERGLDPGPQHF	TGTGCCAGCAGTGAAAGGGGGCTGGACCCCGGCCCCCAGCATTTT
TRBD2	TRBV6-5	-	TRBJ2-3	CASSERGGQDTQYF	TGTGCCAGCAGCGAGCGGGGGGGCCAAGATACGCAGTATTTT
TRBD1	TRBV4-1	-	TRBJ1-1	CASSYTGTGNTEAFF	TGCGCCAGCAGCTACACCGGGACAGGGAACACTGAAGCTTTCTTT
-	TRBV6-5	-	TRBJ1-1	CASSYYRVNTEAFF	TGTGCCAGCAGTTACTACAGGGTGAACACTGAAGCTTTCTTT
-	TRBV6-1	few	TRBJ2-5	CASSEEPPTQYF	TGTGCCAGCAGTGAGGAGCCTCCGACCCAGTACTTC
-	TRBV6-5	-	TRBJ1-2	CASRPIGPTGYTF	TGTGCCAGCAGACCCATCGGGCCAACCGGCTACACCTTC
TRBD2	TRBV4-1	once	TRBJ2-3	CASSQDPIAGAGLQYF	TGCGCCAGCAGCCAAGATCCGATAGCGGGAGCGGGGTTGCAGTATTTT
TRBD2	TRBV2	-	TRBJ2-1	CASNSLAGGEQFF	TGTGCCAGCAATAGTCTAGCGGGAGGGGAGCAGTTCTTC
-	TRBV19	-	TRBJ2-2	CASSIAPLSRGLGLAGLGELFF	TGTGCCAGTAGTATAGCCCCTCTGTCCAGGGGGCTAGGCCTAGCGGGACTGGGGGAGCTGTTTTTT
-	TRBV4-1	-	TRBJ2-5	CASSQDSGTQYF	TGCGCCAGCAGCCAAGATAGTGGGACCCAGTACTTC
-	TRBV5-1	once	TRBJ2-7	CASSLARGYEQYF	TGCGCCAGCAGCTTGGCGAGGGGTTACGAGCAGTACTTC
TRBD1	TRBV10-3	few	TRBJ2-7	CAISESGQRSYEQYF	TGTGCCATCAGTGAGTCGGGACAGAGGAGCTACGAGCAGTACTTC
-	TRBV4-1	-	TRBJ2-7	CASSQDSGYEQYF	TGCGCCAGCAGCCAAGATTCGGGATACGAGCAGTACTTC
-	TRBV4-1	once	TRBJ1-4	CASSQDSFRGLDEKLFF	TGCGCCAGCAGCCAAGATAGCTTTCGGGGGTTGGATGAAAAACTGTTTTTT
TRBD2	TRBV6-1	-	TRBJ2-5	CASSETSGGQETQYF	TGTGCCAGCAGTGAAACTAGCGGGGGGCAAGAGACCCAGTACTTC
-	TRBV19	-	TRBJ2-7	CASSIVLGYEQYF	TGTGCCAGTAGTATAGTTCTGGGATACGAGCAGTACTTC
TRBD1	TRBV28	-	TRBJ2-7	CASSLLAGQGPYEQYF	TGTGCCAGCAGCCTGCTCGCGGGACAGGGTCCCTACGAGCAGTACTTC
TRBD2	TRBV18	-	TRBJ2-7	CASSPGDYLYEQYF	TGTGCCAGCTCGCCCGGGGACTACCTCTACGAGCAGTACTTC